The 13 T cell receptor beta chains given below trace back to one sample, sequenced in a study of cytomegalovirus exposure and HLA in healthy donors. Both 60 Vbeta primers and 13 Jbeta primers went into the PCR. Data came from immunoSEQ multiplex PCR; TCRdb stores just in-frame clones and leaves some out. The sample holds approximately 190,000 clones, 75% to 90% seen once. Input material: PBMCs. The receptors stem from a man aged 35 to 55 in good health and CMV-seropositive.

J is TRBJ1-5 and V is TRBV28; 8 nucleotides agree with TRBD1. This CDR3 region has 15 residues. Germline CDR1 MDHEN, CDR2 SYDVKM. Trimming at V came to 1 base and at J to 6 bases, leaving 5 bases not matched to a gene. The CDR3 loop is CASSLFRGPGQPQHF. The CDR3 region has the DNA TGTGCCAGCAGTTTATTCAGGGGGCCAGGTCAGCCCCAGCATTTT.

The V gene is TRBV6-5, the J gene TRBJ2-3, with D possibly TRBD1 on 6 matching bases. The CDR3 has 13 residues. Germline V gives CDR1 MNHEY, CDR2 SVGAGI. Between the trimmed V and J ends, which lost 10 bases and 6 bases, there was a span of 17 bases. In DNA, the CDR3 is TGTGCCACCTTGGGGACACCGACTGATACGCAGTATTTT. Translating gives CATLGTPTDTQYF.

A note on this clone: One end of the junction fails to match germline, which may point to a read error. V and J are TRBV6-4 and TRBJ1-4, with 11 bases identical to TRBD1. Germline values: CDR1 MRHNA, CDR2 SNTAGT. This CDR3 spans 15 amino acids. In DNA, the CDR3 is TGTGCCAGCAGTGACGTAGCGGGACAGGGGGAAAAACTGCTTTTT. It specifies CASSDVAGQGEKLLF.

This chain joins TRBV7-9 and TRBJ1-5, with TRBD1 as a possible D gene (5 bases). The CDR3 covers 16 residues. The V end lost 5 bases, the J end lost 2 bases, and 16 bases lay between the germline ends. The germline V gene encodes CDR1 SEHNR and CDR2 FQNEAQ (reference sequence). DNA for the CDR3: TGTGCCAGCAGCGGTGGGTCCGGGGGTGGCAATCAGCCCCAGCATTTT. Translation gives CASSGGSGGGNQPQHF.

The chain uses TRBV29-1 and TRBJ2-7, with 9 bases fitting TRBD1. The CDR3 spans 13 residues. Germline CDR1 reads SQVTM; CDR2 reads ANQGSEA. V lost 7 bases and J lost 3; bases outside the gene matches: 7. CDR3 bases: TGCAGCGCCCGGGACAGGGTCGACTACGAGCAGTACTTC. Protein product: CSARDRVDYEQYF.

The chain links TRBV6-1 to TRBJ2-2; TRBD2 aligns across 11 bases. CDR3 length: 17 amino acids. V dropped 8 bases and J dropped 1; count of bases not matched to a gene: 9. The V gene's germline CDR1 is MNHNS and CDR2 SASEGT. CDR3 DNA sequence: TGTGCCAGCCGTGGTAGCGGGGGGGCTTGGAACACCGGGGAGCTGTTTTTT. This sequence encodes CASRGSGGAWNTGELFF.

The CDR3 nucleotides are TGTGCCAGCGGGGGAGACAGGTCCTCGACTGAAGCTTTCTTT. The encoded protein is CASGGDRSSTEAFF. The chain is built from TRBV2 and TRBJ1-1; TRBD1 might be the D (6 bases). The germline gives CDR1 SNHLY, CDR2 FYNNEI. V lost 8 bases to trimming and J lost 5 bases, with 18 bases between them. This CDR3 region has 14 residues.

The V gene is TRBV25-1, the J gene TRBJ2-7; 7 bases line up with TRBD1. The CDR3 contains 15 residues. Trimming took 3 bases from V and 2 from J; bases not matched to a gene: 7. Germline-derived CDR1 and CDR2 are MGHDK and SYGVNS. The CDR3 loop is CASSDKRGLTYEQYF. The CDR3, as DNA: TGTGCCAGCAGTGATAAAAGGGGGCTGACCTACGAGCAGTACTTC.

This chain joins TRBV9 and TRBJ1-3; D is ambiguous. The V gene lost 0 bases and the J gene lost 4 bases, with 20 bases spanning the gap. Per germline, CDR1 SGDLS and CDR2 YYNGEE. CDR3 length equals 18 residues. The CDR3 sequence: CASSVEEGRVSGGNTIYF. The CDR3 DNA reads TGTGCCAGCAGCGTAGAGGAGGGAAGGGTTTCGGGCGGAAACACCATATATTTT. The full variable domain, in which reference TRBV9 and TRBJ1-3 provide the parts outside the CDR3, is DSGVTQTPKHLITATGQRVTLRCSPRSGDLSVYWYQQSLDQGLQFLIQYYNGEERAKGNILERFSAQQFPDLHSELNLSSLELGDSALYFCASSVEEGRVSGGNTIYFGEGSWLTVV.

The genes are TRBV7-3 and TRBJ2-3, with TRBD2 matching over 9 bases. J gave up 1 base and V 7 bases, and 3 bases lay outside the gene matches. The CDR3 is made up of 14 amino acids. The V gene's germline CDR1 is SGHTA and CDR2 FQGTGA. The CDR3 spells CASNVAGGTDTQYF. For the CDR3, the DNA is TGTGCCAGCAACGTAGCGGGGGGCACAGATACGCAGTATTTT.

This sequence joins TRBV9 and TRBJ1-2; D is unclear. The CDR3 is 12 residues long. Germline-derived CDR1 and CDR2 are SGDLS and YYNGEE. Trimming took 4 bases from V and 4 from J, leaving 8 bases between them. CDR3 in amino acids: CASSPLPYGYTF. Here the CDR3 DNA reads TGTGCCAGCAGCCCTCTTCCCTATGGCTACACCTTC.

The CDR3 sequence: CASSGTLDYGYTF. CDR3 bases: TGTGCCAGCTCCGGGACACTGGATTATGGCTACACCTTC. The V and J genes are TRBV7-9 and TRBJ1-2; TRBD1 might be the D (6 bases). The germline V gene encodes CDR1 SEHNR and CDR2 FQNEAQ (reference sequence). This CDR3 has 13 residues. V was pared by 8 bases and J by 5 bases, with 15 bases between.

The rearrangement uses TRBV28 and TRBJ2-5; TRBD2 is a possible D gene (5 bases). CDR3 length equals 12 residues. The ends were cut back, 7 bases at V and 5 bases at J, with 11 bases in the middle. Germline V gene lookup returns CDR1 MDHEN and CDR2 SYDVKM. This chain's CDR3 is CASNSGLETQYF. For the CDR3, the DNA is TGTGCCAGCAACAGCGGATTGGAGACCCAGTACTTC.